This TCR beta chain was identified in a study of OX40 agonist ivuxolimab in advanced cancers. The wider study: People in dose escalation had one of these cancers: hepatocellular carcinoma, melanoma, renal cell or head and neck cancer.

Measured with immunoSEQ multiplex PCR; TCRdb has only the in-frame clones, and not every one. The table shows tens of thousands of clones, with 80% to 90% occurring only once. This sequence was found in an adult with an advanced solid tumor such as melanoma, head and neck, liver or kidney cancer. The starting material was CD4+ or CD8+ T cells sorted from blood, obtained in a trial of the OX40 agonist ivuxolimab.

The CDR3 sequence: CASSLTRVAGPTDTQYF. The CDR3 nucleotides are TGTGCCAGCAGCTTAACGAGAGTAGCGGGGCCCACAGATACGCAGTATTTT. V is TRBV11-3 and J is TRBJ2-3; 8 bases map to TRBD2. This CDR3 is 17 amino acids long. Trimming at V came to 2 bases and at J to 2 bases, leaving 9 bases not matched to a gene. CDR1 is SGHNT, CDR2 YENEEA, per germline.